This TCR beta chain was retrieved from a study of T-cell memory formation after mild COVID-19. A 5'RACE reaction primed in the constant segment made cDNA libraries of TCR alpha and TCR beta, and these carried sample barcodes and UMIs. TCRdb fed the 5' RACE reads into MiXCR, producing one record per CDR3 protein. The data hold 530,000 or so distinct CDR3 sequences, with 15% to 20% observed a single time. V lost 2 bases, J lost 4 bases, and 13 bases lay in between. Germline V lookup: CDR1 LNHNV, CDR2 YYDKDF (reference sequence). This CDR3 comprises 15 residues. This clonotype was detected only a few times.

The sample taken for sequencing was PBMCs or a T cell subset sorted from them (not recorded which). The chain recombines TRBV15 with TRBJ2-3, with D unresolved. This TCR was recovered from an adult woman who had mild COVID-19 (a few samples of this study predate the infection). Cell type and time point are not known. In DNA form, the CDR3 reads TGTGCCACCAGCAGACGTTCCTCCGTAGCAGATACGCAGTATTTT. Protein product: CATSRRSSVADTQYF. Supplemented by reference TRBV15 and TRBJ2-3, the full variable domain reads DAMVIQNPRYQVTQFGKPVTLSCSQTLNHNVMYWYQQKSSQAPKLLFHYYDKDFNNEADTPDNFQSRRPNTSFCFLDIRSPGLGDTAMYLCATSRRSSVADTQYFGPGTRLTVL.